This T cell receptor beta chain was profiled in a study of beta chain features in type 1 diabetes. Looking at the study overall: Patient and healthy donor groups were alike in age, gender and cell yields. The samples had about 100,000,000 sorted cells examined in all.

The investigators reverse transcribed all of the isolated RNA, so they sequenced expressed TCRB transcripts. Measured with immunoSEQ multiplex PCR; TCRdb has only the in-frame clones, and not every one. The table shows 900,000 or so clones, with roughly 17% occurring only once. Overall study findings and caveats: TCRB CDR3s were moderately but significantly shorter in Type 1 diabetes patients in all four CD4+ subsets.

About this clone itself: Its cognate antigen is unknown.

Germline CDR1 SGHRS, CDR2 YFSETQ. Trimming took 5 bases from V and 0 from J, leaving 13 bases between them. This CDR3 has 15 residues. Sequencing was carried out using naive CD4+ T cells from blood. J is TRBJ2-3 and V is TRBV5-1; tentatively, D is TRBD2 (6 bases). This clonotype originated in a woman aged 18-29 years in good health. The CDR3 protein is CASRLPGRSTDTQYF. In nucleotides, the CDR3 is TGCGCCAGCAGGCTCCCCGGGAGAAGCACAGATACGCAGTATTTT.